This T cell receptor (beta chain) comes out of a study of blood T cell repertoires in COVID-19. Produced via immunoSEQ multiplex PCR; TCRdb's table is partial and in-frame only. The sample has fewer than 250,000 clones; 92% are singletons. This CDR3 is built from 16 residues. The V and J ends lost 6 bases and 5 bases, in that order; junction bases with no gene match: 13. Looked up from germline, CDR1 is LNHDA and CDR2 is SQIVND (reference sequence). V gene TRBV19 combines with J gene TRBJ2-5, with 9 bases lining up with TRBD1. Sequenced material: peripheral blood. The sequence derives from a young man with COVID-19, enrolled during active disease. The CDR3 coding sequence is TGTGCCAGTAGCACCCCCCCGGGACAGGGATCGGAGACCCAGTACTTC. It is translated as CASSTPPGQGSETQYF.